These 17 T cell receptor beta chains came from one sample sequenced in a study of graft-versus-host responses after intestinal transplantation. Generated by immunoSEQ multiplex PCR, the TCRdb table keeps only in-frame clones and is missing some. In the table there are about 15,000 clones, around 29% of which are singletons. Sample: alloreactive CD4+ T cells from a mixed lymphocyte reaction culture, taken before intestinal transplant. Subset reported: CFSE-low proliferating T cells sorted from roughly 6-day pre-transplant mixed lymphocyte reaction (GvH or HvG direction). These receptors originate from a human patient who received an intestinal transplant.

This chain uses TRBV11-3 with TRBJ2-7; tentative D call: TRBD2 (5 bases). The CDR3 runs to 15 residues. Trimming pared 1 base from V and 0 bases from J, leaving 10 bases between. From germline, CDR1 is SGHNT and CDR2 YENEEA. The CDR3 bases are TGTGCCAGCAGCTTAGGAGGGTCCCCCTCCTACGAGCAGTACTTC. It codes for CASSLGGSPSYEQYF.

The chain joins TRBV6-5 to TRBJ1-1; D gene uncertain. There are 11 residues in the CDR3. Germline-derived CDR1 and CDR2 are MNHEY and SVGAGI. V dropped 6 bases and J dropped 4 bases, with 6 bases sitting between them. The CDR3 here is CASSRGTEAFF. CDR3 bases: TGTGCCAGCAGCCGGGGCACTGAAGCTTTCTTT.

The genes are TRBV5-1 and TRBJ2-2, with 7 bases lining up with TRBD1. The V gene end was trimmed by 4 bases and the J gene end by 6 bases; junction bases not matched to a gene: 9. This CDR3 has 15 amino acids. Germline V gives CDR1 SGHRS, CDR2 YFSETQ. The CDR3 DNA reads as TGCGCCAGCAGCCCCGGGACAGCTGGAGCCGGGGAGCTGTTTTTT. This translates into CASSPGTAGAGELFF.

This clone appeared a few times. The chain recombines TRBV6-5 with TRBJ2-2; TRBD1 matches at 8 bases. The CDR3 has 14 amino acids. Germline assignment: CDR1 MNHEY and CDR2 SVGAGI. V lost 6 bases and J lost 4; bases outside the gene matches: 4. The CDR3 reads CASSFTGGTGELFF. CDR3 in DNA: TGTGCCAGCAGCTTTACAGGGGGCACCGGGGAGCTGTTTTTT.

The chain couples TRBV18 to TRBJ2-5, with D tentatively TRBD1 (5 bases). CDR1 is KGHSH and CDR2 is LQKENI in the germline V gene. The CDR3 is 15 residues long. V dropped 0 bases and J dropped 4 bases, with 12 bases sitting between them. CDR3 nucleotides: TGTGCCAGCTCACCACCTGGGCAGGGTCGAGAGACCCAGTACTTC. Encoded protein: CASSPPGQGRETQYF.

This clone was seen more than once but under ten times. J is TRBJ1-2 and V is TRBV29-1; the D is unclear. The CDR3 is 11 residues long. The V gene's germline CDR1 is SQVTM and CDR2 ANQGSEA. Trimming took 7 bases from V and 8 from J, leaving 14 bases between them. This CDR3 reads CSANGWWGYTF. The CDR3 region has the DNA TGCAGCGCCAATGGGTGGTGGGGCTACACCTTC.

The CDR3 here is CASSLGLTSTDTQYF. The CDR3 nucleotides read TGTGCCAGCAGCTTAGGGCTCACTAGCACAGATACGCAGTATTTT. The chain couples TRBV7-6 to TRBJ2-3; D unresolved. The V gene's germline CDR1 is SGHVS and CDR2 FNYEAQ. This CDR3 comprises 15 residues. The V end lost 1 base, the J end lost 0 bases, and 8 bases lay between the germline ends. Full variable domain (missing parts from reference TRBV7-6 and TRBJ2-3): GAGVSQSPRYKVTKRGQDVALRCDPISGHVSLYWYRQALGQGPEFLTYFNYEAQQDKSGLPNDRFSAERPEGSISTLTIQRTEQRDSAMYRCASSLGLTSTDTQYFGPGTRLTVL.

The genes are TRBV6-1 and TRBJ2-7; no definite D call. V dropped 2 bases and J dropped 1 base, with 18 bases sitting between them. Germline loops: CDR1 MNHNS, CDR2 SASEGT. The CDR3 is 17 residues long. The DNA of the CDR3 is TGTGCCAGCAGTGAAAATCGTCCCCCAGGACCATCCTACGAGCAGTACTTC. This gives the protein CASSENRPPGPSYEQYF.

This chain connects TRBV4-2 to TRBJ2-1; TRBD2 matches at 12 bases. V shed 0 bases, J shed 3 bases, and the junction held 9 bases outside the gene matches. CDR1 and CDR2 (germline): LGHNA, YNFKEQ. The CDR3 consists of 19 residues. The CDR3 region is CASSQDRTSGTLNYNEQFF. Written as DNA, the CDR3 is TGTGCCAGCAGCCAAGATCGGACTAGCGGGACCCTGAACTACAATGAGCAGTTCTTC.

The gene calls are TRBV10-3 and TRBJ2-6; possibly TRBD1 for D (5 bases). CDR1 is ENHRY and CDR2 is SYGVKD in the germline V gene. V was pared by 7 bases and J by 11 bases, with 24 bases between. The CDR3 is 16 amino acids. CDR3 DNA sequence: TGTGCCATCACCAAGAAGCCCAGGGATCCCGGCGACGTCCTGACTTTC. Its protein product is CAITKKPRDPGDVLTF.

Only a few counts were recorded for this clone. The V call is TRBV6-5, the J call TRBJ1-2, with D perhaps matching TRBD1 (6 bases). The germline V gene has CDR1 MNHEY and CDR2 SVGAGI. Trimming removed 5 bases at V and 2 bases at J, with 9 bases between. The CDR3 loop spans 13 amino acids. The CDR3 sequence is CASSRDKNYGYTF. The DNA for the CDR3 is TGTGCCAGCAGTCGGGACAAAAACTATGGCTACACCTTC.

This clone is medium-sized in the sample. The chain uses TRBV2 and TRBJ1-2; D call uncertain. The V gene's germline CDR1 is SNHLY and CDR2 FYNNEI. V lost 3 bases, J lost 4 bases, and 0 bases lay in between. The CDR3 loop spans 10 amino acids. CDR3 bases: TGTGCCAGCAGTGACTATGGCTACACCTTC. It encodes CASSDYGYTF.

The J gene is TRBJ2-7, the V gene TRBV6-6; maybe TRBD1 (5 bases). Germline-derived CDR1 and CDR2 are MNHNY and SVGAGI (reference sequence). The CDR3 extends over 14 amino acids. Trimming took off 6 bases at V and 0 bases at J, with 12 bases between the two ends. Written as DNA, the CDR3 is TGTGCCAGCAGCCGACAGACGAGCTCCTACGAGCAGTACTTC. Protein product: CASSRQTSSYEQYF.

This chain connects TRBV18 to TRBJ1-1, with TRBD1 identical over 9 bases. The CDR3 is 17 residues long. V lost 3 bases and J lost 1; bases outside the gene matches: 9. The germline V gene encodes CDR1 KGHSH and CDR2 LQKENI. The CDR3 DNA is TGTGCCAGCTCACCCCCTCGTGGACAGGGGCCGAACACTGAAGCTTTCTTT. Protein: CASSPPRGQGPNTEAFF.

This clone ranks as medium-sized. This chain joins TRBV15 and TRBJ1-4; a weak D match, TRBD1 (6 bases). There are 15 residues in the CDR3. Trimming took 0 bases from V and 3 from J, leaving 8 bases between them. CDR1 LNHNV and CDR2 YYDKDF come from the germline V gene (reference sequence). The CDR3, as DNA: TGTGCCACCAGCAGAGATGGACAGTCTAATGAAAAACTGTTTTTT. Translation: CATSRDGQSNEKLFF.

V is TRBV2 and J is TRBJ2-2, with 10 bases identical to TRBD2. The CDR3 has 15 amino acids. The germline CDR1 and CDR2 sequences are SNHLY and FYNNEI. The junction had 10 bases not matched to a gene; V was cut back by 10 bases and J by 5 bases. CDR3 sequence: CATASSGRNTGELFF. Here the CDR3 DNA reads TGTGCCACCGCGTCTAGCGGGAGAAATACCGGGGAGCTGTTTTTT.

The chain carries TRBV5-1 and TRBJ1-5; 10 nucleotides agree with TRBD1. The CDR3 is 15 residues long. Trimming cost V 0 bases and J 7 bases; bases outside gene matches: 4. Germline V CDR1 and CDR2: SGHRS, YFSETQ. The CDR3 DNA sequence: TGCGCCAGCAGCTTGGGGACAGGGGGATACCAGCCCCAGCATTTT. It encodes CASSLGTGGYQPQHF.